There are a few counts of the clone carrying this T cell receptor (beta chain). TCRdb's copy holds only in-frame clones and misses some; the assay was immunoSEQ multiplex PCR. The profile covers around 6,700 clones, with 22% appearing a single time and about 6.1% taken by the ten largest. The CDR3 length is 15 residues. Germline loops: CDR1 SNHLY, CDR2 FYNNEI. V lost 6 bases and J lost 3; bases outside the gene matches: 6. This specimen belongs to a study of graft-versus-host responses after intestinal transplantation. Turning to the study itself: Anti-thymocyte globulin induction was given to all recipients, followed by tacrolimus and steroids for around three years.

Stimulators, some 200,000 irradiated and violet-dye-labeled cells, were plated with some 200,000 CFSE-labeled responder cells. This chain links TRBV2 with TRBJ2-7; 12 positions agree with TRBD2. Material: alloreactive CD4+ T cells from a mixed lymphocyte reaction culture, obtained before transplantation. The subset here: CFSE-low proliferating T cells sorted from roughly six-day pre-transplant mixed lymphocyte reaction (GvH or HvG direction). This TCR derives from a human patient who was an organ donor for intestinal transplantation. DNA of the CDR3: TGTGCCAGCAGACCAGGACTAGCGGGGTACTACGAGCAGTACTTC. This sequence encodes CASRPGLAGYYEQYF. Variable domain in full (rest from reference TRBV2 and TRBJ2-7): EPEVTQTPSHQVTQMGQEVILRCVPISNHLYFYWYRQILGQKVEFLVSFYNNEISEKSEIFDDQFSVERPDGSNFTLKIRSTKLEDSAMYFCASRPGLAGYYEQYFGPGTRLTVT.